These T cell receptor beta chains were read from a single sample in a study of T cell responses to AZD1222 COVID-19 vaccine. TCRdb's table, derived via immunoSEQ multiplex PCR, lists solely in-frame clones and lacks some. This sample yields fewer than 150,000 clones, of which about 90% are seen a single time; 11% to 15% belongs to the top ten. Sequenced material: peripheral blood, taken on day 0 of AZD1222 vaccination. The receptor set was obtained from an adult in good health. Each CDR3 is given with its conserved first and last residue. A D gene is named only where the DNA matches it firmly. Size is omitted from some rows. Given values are once, few, many or a class for expanded clones.

clone size	D gene	V gene	J gene	CDR3 DNA	CDR3 protein
.	.	TRBV4-3	TRBJ1-2	TGCGCCAGCAGCCAGGCACAGCGCTATGGCTACACCTTC	CASSQAQRYGYTF
.	.	TRBV7-9	TRBJ2-7	TGTGCCAGCAGCGCAGATATGGCCTACGAGCAGTACTTC	CASSADMAYEQYF
.	.	TRBV9	TRBJ1-1	TGTGCCAGCAGCGTAGCTCCAGTCGATGGCACTGAAGCTTTCTTT	CASSVAPVDGTEAFF
.	TRBD1	TRBV19	TRBJ1-5	TGTGCCAGTAGTATTAGACAGGGTTTACGCAATCAGCCCCAGCATTTT	CASSIRQGLRNQPQHF
.	TRBD1	TRBV28	TRBJ1-2	TGTGCCAGCAGCCCACCCCGGGACAGAGTTAACTATGGCTACACCTTC	CASSPPRDRVNYGYTF
.	.	TRBV10-2	TRBJ2-7	TGCGCCAGCAGTGCCTCGTTAGCGAGGTACGAGCAGTACTTC	CASSASLARYEQYF
.	.	TRBV11-2	TRBJ2-5	TGTGCCAGCAGCTTAGCCCCACCGGGACTTCAAGAGACCCAGTACTTC	CASSLAPPGLQETQYF
.	.	TRBV2	TRBJ1-2	TGTGCCAGCAGTGAGGACGTATTCTATGGCTACACCTTC	CASSEDVFYGYTF
.	.	TRBV27	TRBJ1-3	TGTGCCAGCAGTATCTCAGGGTTGTCTGGAAACACCATATATTTT	CASSISGLSGNTIYF
.	TRBD1	TRBV6-2/TRBV6-3	TRBJ2-5	TGTGCCAGCAGTACAAGGGACAGGGATGGGGCCCAAGAGACCCAGTACTTC	CASSTRDRDGAQETQYF
.	.	TRBV19	TRBJ1-2	TGTGCCAGTAGTGGGGTGGTGTCTAACTATGGCTACACCTTC	CASSGVVSNYGYTF
.	TRBD1	TRBV28	TRBJ1-1	TGTGCCAGCAGTTTGTTTGACAGGGGAGTGAACACTGAAGCTTTTTTT	CASSLFDRGVNTEAFF
.	.	TRBV19	TRBJ1-5	TGTGCCAGTAGTAGTTTCGATAGCAATCAGCCCCAGCATTTT	CASSSFDSNQPQHF
.	TRBD1	TRBV7-7	TRBJ1-1	TGTGCTAGCAGCCGGGACAGGTCCACTGAAGCTTTCTTT	CASSRDRSTEAFF
.	TRBD1	TRBV9	TRBJ1-2	TGTGCCAGCAGCCCCGCCGGGACAGGCAACTATGGCTACACCTTC	CASSPAGTGNYGYTF
.	.	TRBV9	TRBJ1-1	TGTGCCAGCAGCCTGCGACAAGGGGACGCCGCTTTCTTT	CASSLRQGDAAFF
few	TRBD1	TRBV28	TRBJ2-2	TGTGCCAGCAGTCCCCTGGACAGGGTGACCGGGGAGCTGTTTTTT	CASSPLDRVTGELFF
.	.	TRBV4-1	TRBJ2-2	TGCGCCAGCAGCCATATTAACCTGGGTTTGGATTCCGGGGAGCTGTTTTTT	CASSHINLGLDSGELFF
.	TRBD1	TRBV6-2/TRBV6-3	TRBJ1-3	TGTGCCAGCAGTTCATGGACAGGGTCTGGAAACACCATATATTTT	CASSSWTGSGNTIYF
.	.	TRBV7-2	TRBJ1-2	TGTGCCAGCAGCTTAGGGGTGGATGGCTACACCTTC	CASSLGVDGYTF
.	TRBD2	TRBV7-9	TRBJ2-1	TGTGCCAGCAGCTCCGAACGACGGGGGGGCATTGTAGATGAGCAGTTCTTC	CASSSERRGGIVDEQFF